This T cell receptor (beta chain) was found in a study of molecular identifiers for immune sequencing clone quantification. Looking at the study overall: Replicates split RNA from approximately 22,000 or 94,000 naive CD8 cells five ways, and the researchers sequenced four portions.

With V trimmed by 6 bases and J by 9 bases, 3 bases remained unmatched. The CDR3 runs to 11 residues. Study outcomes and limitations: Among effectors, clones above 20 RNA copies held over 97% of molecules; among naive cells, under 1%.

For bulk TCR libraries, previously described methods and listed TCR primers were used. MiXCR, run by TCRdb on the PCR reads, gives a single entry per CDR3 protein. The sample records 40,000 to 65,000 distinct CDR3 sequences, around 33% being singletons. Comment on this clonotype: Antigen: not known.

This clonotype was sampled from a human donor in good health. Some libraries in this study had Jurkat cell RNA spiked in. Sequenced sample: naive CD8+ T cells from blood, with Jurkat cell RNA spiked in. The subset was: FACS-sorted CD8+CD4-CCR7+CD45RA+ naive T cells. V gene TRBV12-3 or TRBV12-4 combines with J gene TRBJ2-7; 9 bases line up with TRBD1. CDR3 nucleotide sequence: TGTGCCAGCAGGAGGGACAGGGTGCAGTACTTC. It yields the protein CASRRDRVQYF.